The subject of this entry is one T cell receptor beta chain. This sample is drawn from a study of identical twins. The cDNA had a unique molecular identifier and a template-switch universal primer site. One entry per CDR3 protein results from TCRdb running MiXCR on the 5' RACE reads. In the table there are 1.5 million or so distinct CDR3 sequences, about 32% of which are singletons. Trimming removed 5 bases at V and 8 bases at J, with 12 bases between. Germline assignment: CDR1 DFQATT and CDR2 SNEGSKA (reference sequence). The CDR3 is 12 amino acids. Material: cord blood. This TCR came from a newborn girl in good health. The chain couples TRBV20-1 to TRBJ1-4, with D maybe TRBD1 (5 bases). The CDR3 sequence is CSAGGRWEKLFF. The CDR3, as DNA: TGCAGTGCTGGGGGAAGATGGGAAAAACTGTTTTTT.